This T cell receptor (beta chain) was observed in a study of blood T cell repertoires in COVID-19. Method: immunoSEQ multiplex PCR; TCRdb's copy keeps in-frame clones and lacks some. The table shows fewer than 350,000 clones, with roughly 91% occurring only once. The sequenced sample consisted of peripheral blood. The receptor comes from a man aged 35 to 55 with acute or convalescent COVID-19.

The CDR3: CASKGVDHQPQHF. The CDR3 DNA is TGTGCCAGTAAGGGGGTGGATCATCAGCCCCAGCATTTT. This rearrangement joins TRBV19 to TRBJ1-5; maybe TRBD1 (6 bases). V lost 7 bases to trimming and J lost 5 bases, with 12 bases between them. The length of the CDR3 is 13 residues. Germline CDR1 is LNHDA and CDR2 is SQIVND (reference sequence).